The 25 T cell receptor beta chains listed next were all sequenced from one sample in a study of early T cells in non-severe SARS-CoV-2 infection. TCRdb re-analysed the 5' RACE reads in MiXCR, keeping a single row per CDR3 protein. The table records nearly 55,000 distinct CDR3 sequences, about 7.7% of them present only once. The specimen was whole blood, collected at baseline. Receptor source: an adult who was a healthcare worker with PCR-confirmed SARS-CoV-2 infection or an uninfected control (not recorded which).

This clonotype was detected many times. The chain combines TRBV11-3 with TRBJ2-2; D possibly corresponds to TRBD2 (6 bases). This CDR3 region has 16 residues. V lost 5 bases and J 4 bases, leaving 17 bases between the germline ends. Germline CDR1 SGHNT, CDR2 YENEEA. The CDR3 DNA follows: TGTGCCAGCAGCGGGGCCAGGGCGGGACCCACCGGGGAGCTGTTTTTT. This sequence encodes CASSGARAGPTGELFF.

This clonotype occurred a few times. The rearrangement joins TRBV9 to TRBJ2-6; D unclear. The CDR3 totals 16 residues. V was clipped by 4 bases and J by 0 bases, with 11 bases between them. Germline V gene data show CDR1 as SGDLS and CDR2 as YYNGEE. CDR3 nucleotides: TGTGCCAGCAGCCTCATGAGCGTCTCTGGGGCCAACGTCCTGACTTTC. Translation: CASSLMSVSGANVLTF.

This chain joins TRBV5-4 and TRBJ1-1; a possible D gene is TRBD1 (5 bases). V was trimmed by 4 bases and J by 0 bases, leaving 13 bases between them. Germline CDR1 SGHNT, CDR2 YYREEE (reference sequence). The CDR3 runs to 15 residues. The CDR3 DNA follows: TGTGCCAGCAGCCCACGGGGACCGGTGAACACTGAAGCTTTCTTT. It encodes CASSPRGPVNTEAFF.

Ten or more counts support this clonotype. CDR3 in amino acids: CASSLSVNTDTQYF. Here the CDR3 DNA reads TGTGCCAGCAGTCTCTCGGTGAACACAGATACGCAGTATTTT. The V gene is TRBV28, the J gene TRBJ2-3; D is unresolved. The CDR3 has 14 residues. CDR1 is MDHEN, CDR2 SYDVKM, per germline. Trimming cost V 5 bases and J 2 bases, with 11 bases left between them.

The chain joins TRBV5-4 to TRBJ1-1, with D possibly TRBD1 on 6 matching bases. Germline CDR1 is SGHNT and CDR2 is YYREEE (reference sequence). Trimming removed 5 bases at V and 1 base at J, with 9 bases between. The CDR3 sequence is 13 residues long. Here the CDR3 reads CASRSGENTEAFF. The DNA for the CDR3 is TGTGCCAGCAGATCAGGGGAGAACACTGAAGCTTTCTTT.

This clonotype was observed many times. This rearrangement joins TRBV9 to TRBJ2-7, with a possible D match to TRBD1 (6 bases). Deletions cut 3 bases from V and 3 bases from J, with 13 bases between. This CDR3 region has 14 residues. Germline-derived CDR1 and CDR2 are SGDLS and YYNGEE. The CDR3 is CASSGKGQLYEQYF. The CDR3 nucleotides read TGTGCCAGCAGCGGGAAAGGACAGCTCTACGAGCAGTACTTC.

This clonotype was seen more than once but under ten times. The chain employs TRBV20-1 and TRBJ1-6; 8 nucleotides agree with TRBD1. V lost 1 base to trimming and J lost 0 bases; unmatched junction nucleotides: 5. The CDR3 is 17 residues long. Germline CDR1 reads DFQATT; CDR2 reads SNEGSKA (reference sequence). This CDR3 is CSARALQGASYNSPLHF. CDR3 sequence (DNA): TGCAGTGCTAGAGCCCTCCAGGGGGCCTCCTATAATTCACCCCTCCACTTT.

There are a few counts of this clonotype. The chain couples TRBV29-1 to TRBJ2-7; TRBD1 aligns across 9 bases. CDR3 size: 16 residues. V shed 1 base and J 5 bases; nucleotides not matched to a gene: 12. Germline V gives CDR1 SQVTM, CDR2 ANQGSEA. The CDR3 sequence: CSVEGPFGTGPNEQYF. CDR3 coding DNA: TGCAGCGTTGAAGGTCCATTCGGGACAGGGCCCAACGAGCAGTACTTC.

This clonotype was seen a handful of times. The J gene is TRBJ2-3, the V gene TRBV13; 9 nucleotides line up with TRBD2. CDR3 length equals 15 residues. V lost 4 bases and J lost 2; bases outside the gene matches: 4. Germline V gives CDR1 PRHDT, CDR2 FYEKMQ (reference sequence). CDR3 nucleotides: TGTGCCAGCAGCTCATTAGCGGGAGACACAGATACGCAGTATTTT. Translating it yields CASSSLAGDTDTQYF.

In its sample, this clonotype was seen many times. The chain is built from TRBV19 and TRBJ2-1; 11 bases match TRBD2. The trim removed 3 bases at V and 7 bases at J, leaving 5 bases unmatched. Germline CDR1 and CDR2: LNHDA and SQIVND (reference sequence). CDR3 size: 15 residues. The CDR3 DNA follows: TGTGCCAGTAGTATTAGCGGGAGGGCCGGAAATGAGCAGTTCTTC. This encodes CASSISGRAGNEQFF.

Written as DNA, the CDR3 is TGTGCCACCTCCCCGGGACTTGTGAACACCGGGGAGCTGTTTTTT. The encoded protein is CATSPGLVNTGELFF. This chain links TRBV28 with TRBJ2-2; D possibly corresponds to TRBD2 (6 bases). This CDR3 region has 15 residues. Germline lookup yields CDR1 MDHEN and CDR2 SYDVKM. The V end was cut by 10 bases, the J end by 1 base, with 16 bases between.

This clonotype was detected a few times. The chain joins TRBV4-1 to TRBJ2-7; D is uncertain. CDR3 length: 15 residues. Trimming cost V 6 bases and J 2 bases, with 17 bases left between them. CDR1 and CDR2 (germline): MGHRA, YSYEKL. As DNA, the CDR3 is TGCGCCAGCAGTGAGCTTGTGGCCCCTCCCTACGAGCAGTACTTC. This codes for CASSELVAPPYEQYF.

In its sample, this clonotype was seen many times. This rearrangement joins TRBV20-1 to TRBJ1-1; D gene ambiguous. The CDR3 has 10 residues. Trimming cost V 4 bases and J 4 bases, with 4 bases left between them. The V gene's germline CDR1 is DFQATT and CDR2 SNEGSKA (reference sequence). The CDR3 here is CSATSTEAFF. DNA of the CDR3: TGCAGTGCTACATCCACTGAAGCTTTCTTT.

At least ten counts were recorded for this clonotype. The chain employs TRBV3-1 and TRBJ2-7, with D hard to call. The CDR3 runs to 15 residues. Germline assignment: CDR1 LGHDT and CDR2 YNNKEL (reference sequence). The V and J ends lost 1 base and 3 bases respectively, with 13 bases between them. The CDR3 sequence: CASSQAGLGFYEQYF. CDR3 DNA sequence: TGTGCCAGCAGCCAAGCGGGTCTCGGTTTCTACGAGCAGTACTTC.

This CDR3 reads CASSETPKTSSTDTQYF. Written as DNA, the CDR3 is TGCGCCAGCAGCGAAACCCCCAAGACTAGCTCCACAGATACGCAGTATTTT. This chain joins TRBV5-1 and TRBJ2-3; TRBD2 aligns across 7 bases. The junction had 13 bases not matched to a gene; V was cut back by 4 bases and J by 2 bases. Germline lookup yields CDR1 SGHRS and CDR2 YFSETQ. This CDR3 region has 17 residues.

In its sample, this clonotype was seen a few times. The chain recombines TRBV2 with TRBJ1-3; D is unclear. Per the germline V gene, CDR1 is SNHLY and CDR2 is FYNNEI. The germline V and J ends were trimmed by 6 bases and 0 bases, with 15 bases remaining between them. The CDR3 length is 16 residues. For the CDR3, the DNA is TGTGCCAGCAGCGCGATACCCCCGAGCTCTGGAAACACCATATATTTT. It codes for CASSAIPPSSGNTIYF.

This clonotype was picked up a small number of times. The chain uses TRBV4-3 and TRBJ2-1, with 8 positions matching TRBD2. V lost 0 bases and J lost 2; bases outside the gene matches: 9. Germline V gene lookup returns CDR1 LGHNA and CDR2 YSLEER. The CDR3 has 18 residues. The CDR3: CASSQDPPAGVTYNEQFF. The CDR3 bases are TGCGCCAGCAGCCAAGACCCCCCAGCGGGAGTAACCTACAATGAGCAGTTCTTC.

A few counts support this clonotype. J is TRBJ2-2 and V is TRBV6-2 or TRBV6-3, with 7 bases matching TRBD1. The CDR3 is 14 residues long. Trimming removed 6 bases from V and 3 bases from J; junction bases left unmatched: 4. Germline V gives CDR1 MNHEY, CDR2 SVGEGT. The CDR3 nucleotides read TGTGCCAGCAGGTACAGGGGTTACACCGGGGAGCTGTTTTTT. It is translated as CASRYRGYTGELFF.

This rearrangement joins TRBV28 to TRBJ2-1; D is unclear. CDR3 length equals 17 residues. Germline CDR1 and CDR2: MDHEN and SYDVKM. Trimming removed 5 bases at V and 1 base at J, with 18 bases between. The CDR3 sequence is CASSPPGGTPSYNEQFF. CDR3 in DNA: TGTGCCAGCAGTCCCCCTGGTGGAACTCCTTCCTACAATGAGCAGTTCTTC.

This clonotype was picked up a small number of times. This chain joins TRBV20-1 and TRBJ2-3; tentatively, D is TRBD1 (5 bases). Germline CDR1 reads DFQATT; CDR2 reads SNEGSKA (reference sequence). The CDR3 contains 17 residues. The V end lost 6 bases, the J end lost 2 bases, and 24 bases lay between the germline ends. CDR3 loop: CSATPLKGVLNTDTQYF. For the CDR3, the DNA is TGCAGTGCCACTCCCCTTAAAGGGGTACTAAACACAGATACGCAGTATTTT.

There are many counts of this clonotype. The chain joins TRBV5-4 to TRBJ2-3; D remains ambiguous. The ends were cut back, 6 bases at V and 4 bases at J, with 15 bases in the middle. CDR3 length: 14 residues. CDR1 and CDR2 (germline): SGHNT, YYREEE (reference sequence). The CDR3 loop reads CASNQEVHADTQYF. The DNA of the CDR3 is TGTGCCAGCAATCAAGAGGTGCACGCAGATACGCAGTATTTT.

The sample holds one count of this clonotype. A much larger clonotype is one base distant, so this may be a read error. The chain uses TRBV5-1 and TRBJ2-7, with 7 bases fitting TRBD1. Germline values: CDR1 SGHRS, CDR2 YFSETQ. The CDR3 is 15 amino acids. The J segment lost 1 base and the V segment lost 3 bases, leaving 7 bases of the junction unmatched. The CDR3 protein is CASSSNPGQSYEQYF. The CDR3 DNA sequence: TGCGCCAGCAGCTCGAACCCGGGACAGTCCTACGAGCAGTACTTC.

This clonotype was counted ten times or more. The CDR3 protein is CASSLSGSYNEQFF. CDR3 coding DNA: TGTGCCAGCAGCCTTAGCGGTTCCTACAATGAGCAGTTCTTC. This chain uses TRBV27 with TRBJ2-1; a weak D match, TRBD2 (6 bases). V lost 6 bases and J 1 base, leaving 10 bases between the germline ends. Germline V CDR1 and CDR2: MNHEY, SMNVEV (reference sequence). The CDR3 loop spans 14 amino acids.

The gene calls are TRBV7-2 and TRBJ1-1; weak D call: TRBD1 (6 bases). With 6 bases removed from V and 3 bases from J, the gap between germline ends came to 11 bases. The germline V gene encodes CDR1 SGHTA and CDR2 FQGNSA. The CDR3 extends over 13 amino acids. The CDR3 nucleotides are TGTGCCAGCAGGATGACAGGATACACTGAAGCTTTCTTT. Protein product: CASRMTGYTEAFF.

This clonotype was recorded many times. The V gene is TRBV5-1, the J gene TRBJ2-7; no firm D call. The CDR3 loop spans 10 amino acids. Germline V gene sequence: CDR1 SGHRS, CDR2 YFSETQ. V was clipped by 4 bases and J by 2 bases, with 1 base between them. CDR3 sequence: CASSPYEQYF. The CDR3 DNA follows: TGCGCCAGCAGCCCCTACGAGCAGTACTTC.